These T cell receptor beta chains were read from a single sample in a study of OX40 agonist ivuxolimab in advanced cancers. Repertoires were generated with immunoSEQ multiplex PCR, while TCRdb's copy carries only in-frame clones and drops some. The top ten hold approximately 1.1% of the sample, which has 48,000 or so clones, 75% to 85% seen once. The sample in question was CD4+ or CD8+ T cells sorted from blood, obtained in a trial of the OX40 agonist ivuxolimab. The receptors shown here come from an adult with an advanced solid tumor such as melanoma, head and neck, liver or kidney cancer. Both conserved end residues are part of each CDR3. Fields, in order: J gene, V gene, clone size, D gene, CDR3 protein, CDR3 DNA. D genes are given only for firm matches. The size field is filled for only some rows; it gives once, few, many or a size class.

TRBJ2-5 | TRBV7-2 | NA | TRBD2 | CASSPDIAGGLETQYF | TGTGCCAGCAGCCCCGATATAGCGGGGGGGCTAGAGACCCAGTACTTC
TRBJ1-1 | TRBV10-2 | NA | NA | CASSAPGYTEAFF | TGCGCCAGCAGCGCCCCAGGGTACACTGAAGCTTTCTTT
TRBJ2-2 | TRBV2 | once | NA | CASRKIGEGGELFF | TGTGCCAGCAGGAAGATAGGGGAAGGCGGGGAGCTGTTTTTT
TRBJ2-5 | TRBV18 | NA | NA | CASSPPGQETQYF | TGTGCCAGCTCACCACCGGGGCAGGAGACCCAGTACTTC
TRBJ2-5 | TRBV7-6 | once | NA | CASSSTRAGETQYF | TGTGCCAGCAGCTCGACTAGGGCAGGGGAGACCCAGTACTTC
TRBJ1-5 | TRBV5-4 | once | NA | CASSLGGDQPQHF | TGTGCCAGCAGCTTGGGGGGCGATCAGCCCCAGCATTTT
TRBJ2-7 | TRBV2 | NA | NA | CAGSVHVTGEQYF | TGTGCCGGTAGCGTTCACGTTACGGGCGAGCAGTACTTC
TRBJ2-5 | TRBV4-3 | NA | NA | CASSQKASETQYF | TGCGCCAGCAGCCAAAAAGCGTCCGAGACCCAGTACTTC
TRBJ2-3 | TRBV5-4 | NA | TRBD1 | CASSRTGGWGLGTDTQYF | TGTGCCAGCAGCCGGACAGGAGGATGGGGGTTAGGCACAGATACGCAGTATTTT
TRBJ2-7 | TRBV5-1 | NA | NA | CASSLDRADEQYF | TGCGCCAGCAGCTTGGACAGGGCCGACGAGCAGTACTTC